The subject of this entry is one TCR beta chain. The antigen remains undetermined. Other DNA sequences in the sample encode the same CDR3. This sample was taken from a study of cytomegalovirus exposure and HLA in healthy donors. Study-wide points: When analyzed later, the rates of TCR association showed variation by HLA locus, with DRB1 the most and HLA-C the fewest. Later on, analysis showed that most CMV-associated TCR beta chains appeared to be HLA-restricted. Presence/absence analyses supposed approximately even sequencing depth among donors. Analysis was carried out at a later point, and it linked a missense DCLRE1C variant to TCR beta V- and J-gene trimming.

Both 60 Vbeta primers and 13 Jbeta primers went into the PCR. The data were produced by immunoSEQ multiplex PCR, yet TCRdb's version contains in-frame clones alone and is incomplete. The top ten hold about 1.5% of the sample, which has 120,000 or so clones, approximately 72% seen once. The ends were cut back, 2 bases at V and 4 bases at J, with 17 bases in the middle. Germline lookup yields CDR1 GTSNPN and CDR2 SVGIG (reference sequence). CDR3 length: 15 residues. This chain joins TRBV30 and TRBJ2-5, with TRBD1 as a possible D gene (6 bases). The material sequenced was PBMCs. The source is a man between 18 and 35 years old in good health and CMV-seronegative. The CDR3 DNA sequence: TGTGCCTGGAGTCTGGGTCAGGGGACGGGAGAGACCCAGTACTTC. This codes for CAWSLGQGTGETQYF.